This T cell receptor beta chain was identified in a study of beta chain features in type 1 diabetes (dated by TCRdb to between 2017 and 2018). In terms of the full investigation: No differences in mean age, gender distribution, total cell number or subset yield were found between patients and healthy donors. A total of approximately 99,000,000 sorted cells were examined across all samples, and RNA yield correlated strongly with the number of cells per subset. The study compared the TCRB repertoires of sorted circulating CD4+ T cell subsets in recently diagnosed type 1 diabetes patients with those in matched healthy donors. Regulatory and stem cell-like memory subsets were obtained from only 8 patients and about 8 healthy donors, while naive and central memory subsets were obtained from all 28 donors.

Points the paper makes about the study in general: The naive, central memory and regulatory TCRB repertoires appeared to resemble one another more closely among patients than among healthy donors. HLA sub-analyses involved small numbers of individuals, so any influence of HLA type on TCRB rearrangement remained unresolved. Patients with type 1 diabetes made fewer insertions and deleted more nucleotides at VDJ recombination sites, implying thymic rearrangement abnormalities. Shorter templates might be favored by PCR, yet because patient and control samples were amplified and corrected together, any such skew would affect both groups equally. Type 1 diabetes patients showed a moderate but significant shortening of TCRB CDR3 length in all four CD4+ subsets. Because cDNA rather than genomic DNA was sequenced, highly expressing activated cells could have been over-represented, although no difference in activation and CD3 levels was found between groups.

In the germline V gene, CDR1 corresponds to MNHNS and CDR2 to SASEGT. The CDR3 contains 14 residues, cysteine and phenylalanine counted. The CDR3 DNA has 42 bases and is translated from base 1. V and J lose 7 bases and 7 bases, and a span of 20 bases separates them. From each donor, a single peripheral blood sample of about 120 mL on average was drawn into heparinised tubes. A BD FACSAria II and a panel including CD45RO, CCR7, CD25, CD127, CD95 and CD27 were used to sort naive, central memory, regulatory and stem cell-like memory CD4+ T cells. All sorted populations exceeded 95% purity. PBMCs were separated immediately by Lymphoprep density gradient centrifugation and were stained directly, without being cultured. Samples were stained and sorted in pairs, with one healthy donor and one patient per experiment, so that batch effects were minimized. A remark on this clone: Which antigen it targets is not known. No base qualities exist here, and no much larger clone lies one base off it.

All of the isolated RNA was reverse transcribed with the High Capacity cDNA Reverse Transcription Kit, so expressed TCRB transcripts were sequenced. Deep immunoSEQ sequencing was performed on naive, central memory and regulatory T cell samples, with an average of roughly 3.3 million total reads per sample. Sorted cells were lysed in RLT buffer and RNA was extracted with DNase-treated RNeasy Micro or Mini kits, depending on cell number. To prevent cross-contamination, every cell subset was processed on its own, while patient and healthy donor samples were processed together. The immunoSEQ multiplex PCR was used to amplify TCRB sequences from cDNA, yielding 87-bp fragments that span the CDR3 region. Sequencing of the amplicons was performed on the Illumina HiSeq platform. For the original study's pipeline: PCR bias was computationally corrected using synthetic template baselines, reads within Hamming distance 2 were collapsed, and singletons that could not be merged were discarded. Reads were aligned against IMGT so that V, D and J genes, CDR3 length and insertions or deletions at six rearrangement sites could be assigned. Within each subset, clonotype counts were normalized to the number of sorted cells before true diversity and Gini coefficients were calculated with the tcR R package. Repertoire sharing was quantified using the overlap coefficient calculated on TCRB nucleotide sequences. Out-of-frame TCRB sequences from naive cells were analyzed to stand in for the pre-selection repertoire. In its TCRdb copy, this immuneACCESS table keeps in-frame sequences only and misses some clones. Where compared with another copy, unresolved V genes explain less than half of these, and the others have no known cause. V, J and clone size derive from that table, while D and trimming were established from the DNA sequence. The sample table shows approximately 380,000 clones, and roughly 16% are seen once. Jointly, the top ten make up 0.019% of the sample.

The sample taken for sequencing was naive CD4+ T cells from blood. The sample's cell subset or site, from its label and the paper: true naive CD4+ T cells. The rearranged segments are TRBV6-1 and TRBJ2-7, with a tentative D gene TRBD2 over 6 matching bases. The receptor comes from a woman aged 18-30 years in good health. The DNA is as follows: TGTGCCAGCATACCAATGACTAGTTCCTTGGAGCAGTACTTC. Translated, this is CASIPMTSSLEQYF.